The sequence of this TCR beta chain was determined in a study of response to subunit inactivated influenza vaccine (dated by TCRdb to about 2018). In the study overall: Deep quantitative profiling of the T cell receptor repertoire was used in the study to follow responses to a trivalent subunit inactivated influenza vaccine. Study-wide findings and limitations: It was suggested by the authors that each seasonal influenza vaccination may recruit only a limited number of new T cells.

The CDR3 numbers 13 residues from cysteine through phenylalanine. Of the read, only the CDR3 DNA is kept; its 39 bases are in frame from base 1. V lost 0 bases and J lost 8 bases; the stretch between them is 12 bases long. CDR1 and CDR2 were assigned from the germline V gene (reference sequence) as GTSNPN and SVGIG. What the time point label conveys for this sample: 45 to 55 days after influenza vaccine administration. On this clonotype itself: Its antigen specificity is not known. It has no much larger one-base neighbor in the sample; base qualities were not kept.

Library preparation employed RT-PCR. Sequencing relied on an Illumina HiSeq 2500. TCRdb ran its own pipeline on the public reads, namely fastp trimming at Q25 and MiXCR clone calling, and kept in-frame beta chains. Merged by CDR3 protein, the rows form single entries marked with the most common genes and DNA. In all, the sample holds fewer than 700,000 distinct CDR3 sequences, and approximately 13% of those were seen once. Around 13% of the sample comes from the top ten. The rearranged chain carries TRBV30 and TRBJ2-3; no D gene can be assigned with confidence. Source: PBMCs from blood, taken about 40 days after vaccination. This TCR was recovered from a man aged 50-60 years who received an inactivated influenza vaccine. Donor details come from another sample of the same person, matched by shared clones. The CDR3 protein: CAWSVKSIATQYF. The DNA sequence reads TGTGCCTGGAGTGTCAAATCAATAGCTACGCAGTATTTT.